This TCR beta chain was captured by sequencing in a study of blood T cell repertoires in COVID-19. The V gene's germline CDR1 is SGDLS and CDR2 YYNGEE. V shed 4 bases and J 1 base; nucleotides not matched to a gene: 3. The CDR3 runs 14 residues. Some clones are missing from TCRdb's copy, which holds only in-frame ones; the method was immunoSEQ multiplex PCR. The sample holds 150,000 to 200,000 clones, 79% seen once. The sequenced material came from peripheral blood. V and J are TRBV9 and TRBJ1-1; TRBD1 aligns across 8 bases. The source is a man between 60 and 70 years old with active or convalescent COVID-19. The CDR3 coding sequence is TGTGCCAGCAGCCCAGGGACAGGGAACACTGAAGCTTTCTTT. Translating it yields CASSPGTGNTEAFF.